The 7 T cell receptor beta chains presented below share a single source sample, sequenced in a study of T cells after yellow fever vaccination. TCRdb used MiXCR to reprocess the 5' RACE reads, holding one entry per CDR3 protein. The sample has 500,000 to 650,000 distinct CDR3 sequences, around a sixth seen once; the top ten hold roughly 17%. The sample was PBMCs, taken around 5 days after the first yellow fever vaccination. These receptors were collected from a man younger than 35 who received the YFV17D yellow fever vaccine.

This chain links TRBV9 with TRBJ2-3; 8 bases agree with TRBD1. The CDR3 has 15 residues. The germline CDR1 and CDR2 sequences are SGDLS and YYNGEE. The trim removed 1 base at V and 5 bases at J, leaving 6 bases unmatched. CDR3 coding DNA: TGTGCCAGCAGCGTATCAGGGGGCGCAGGAGATACGCAGTATTTT. It codes for CASSVSGGAGDTQYF.

This clonotype was seen more than once but under ten times. The genes are TRBV6-1 and TRBJ2-1, with D perhaps TRBD1 (6 bases). Trimming stripped 6 bases from V and 0 bases from J, with 12 bases between. The length of the CDR3 is 15 residues. The germline gives CDR1 MNHNS, CDR2 SASEGT. The CDR3: CASSGQLSSYNEQFF. As DNA, the CDR3 is TGTGCCAGCAGCGGACAGCTAAGCTCCTACAATGAGCAGTTCTTC.

The chain uses TRBV7-9 and TRBJ2-7; 7 nucleotides line up with TRBD2. The CDR3 loop spans 13 amino acids. V trimming: 5 bases; J trimming: 5 bases; junction bases outside the gene matches: 6. CDR1 and CDR2 (germline): SEHNR, FQNEAQ (reference sequence). The DNA of the CDR3 is TGTGCCAGCAGCCGACACGCGGGGGACGAGCAGTACGTC. The encoded protein is CASSRHAGDEQYV.

This clonotype has a count of ten or more. The chain carries TRBV24-1 and TRBJ2-1; 7 bases map to TRBD2. V was pared by 8 bases and J by 8 bases, with 17 bases of the junction left unmatched. Germline CDR1 KGHDR, CDR2 SFDVKD. The CDR3 sequence is 16 residues long. The CDR3 sequence: CATMGQGRRGVYEQFF. CDR3 sequence (DNA): TGTGCCACCATGGGGCAGGGCAGACGGGGGGTCTATGAGCAGTTCTTC.

The rearrangement uses TRBV4-3 and TRBJ1-6, with D unresolved. The CDR3 has 17 residues. V lost 0 bases and J 2 bases, leaving 11 bases between the germline ends. The germline V gene has CDR1 LGHNA and CDR2 YSLEER. Here the CDR3 DNA reads TGCGCCAGCAGCCAAGAAGTCGGGCCCCCCTATAATTCACCCCTCCACTTT. It specifies CASSQEVGPPYNSPLHF.

The V gene is TRBV2, the J gene TRBJ1-3, with 7 bases identical to TRBD1. Trimming at V came to 10 bases and at J to 2 bases, leaving 5 bases not matched to a gene. The CDR3 sequence is 13 residues long. Looked up from germline, CDR1 is SNHLY and CDR2 is FYNNEI. CDR3 in DNA: TGTGCCACCCAAACAGGGGCTGGAAACACCATATATTTT. Amino acids: CATQTGAGNTIYF.

This chain links TRBV3-1 with TRBJ2-2, with 7 bases that match TRBD1. The CDR3 is 17 residues long. V lost 4 bases and J lost 6; bases outside the gene matches: 14. Germline CDR1 LGHDT, CDR2 YNNKEL (reference sequence). CDR3 in amino acids: CASSRWDEGADPGELFF. CDR3 nucleotides: TGTGCCAGCAGCCGTTGGGACGAGGGGGCTGATCCCGGGGAGCTGTTTTTT.